The table lists the clone carrying this T cell receptor beta chain with a few counts. Its antigen is unknown. The data belong to a study of T cells after yellow fever vaccination. Study-wide background: For low cell numbers, libraries were made with SMART-Seq v4 Ultra Low Input.

Each CDR3 protein gets one entry after TCRdb re-called the 5' RACE reads with MiXCR. The table lists about 170,000 distinct CDR3 sequences, approximately 6.2% of them singletons. Findings and caveats of the study: A secondary response was less intense yet reached its peak sooner, at day 5 versus 15. Few clonotypes appeared in both CD4 and CD8 compartments.

Trimming took 2 bases from V and 0 from J, leaving 29 bases between them. This CDR3 has 22 residues. The chain uses TRBV12-3 or TRBV12-4 and TRBJ2-4, with D tentatively TRBD1 (6 bases). The TCR comes from a young man who received the YFV17D yellow fever vaccine. The sample consisted of CD4+ T cells sorted from PBMCs, taken on the day of the first yellow fever vaccination. The CDR3 region is CASSLPARPRGPSPIAKNIQYF. The CDR3 DNA follows: TGTGCCAGCAGTTTACCCGCACGGCCCAGGGGCCCTAGCCCCATAGCCAAAAACATTCAGTACTTC.